Sequencing of this T cell receptor (beta chain) was carried out in a study of blood T cell repertoires in COVID-19. The protocol was immunoSEQ multiplex PCR, while the TCRdb copy is restricted to in-frame clones and leaves out a portion. The sample carries about 19,000 clones, 88% recorded once. The sequenced sample was peripheral blood. The TCR sequence derives from a human donor in a cohort sampled during active COVID-19.

The CDR3 DNA reads as TGTGCCAGCAGTGAATTGGAGCGGGGGGCCGCGGGGCAGTTCTTC. Amino acids: CASSELERGAAGQFF. This rearrangement joins TRBV25-1 to TRBJ2-1, with 9 nucleotides matching TRBD2. Germline V CDR1 and CDR2: MGHDK, SYGVNS. The CDR3 has 15 amino acids. Trimming took 1 base from V and 12 from J; bases not matched to a gene: 10.